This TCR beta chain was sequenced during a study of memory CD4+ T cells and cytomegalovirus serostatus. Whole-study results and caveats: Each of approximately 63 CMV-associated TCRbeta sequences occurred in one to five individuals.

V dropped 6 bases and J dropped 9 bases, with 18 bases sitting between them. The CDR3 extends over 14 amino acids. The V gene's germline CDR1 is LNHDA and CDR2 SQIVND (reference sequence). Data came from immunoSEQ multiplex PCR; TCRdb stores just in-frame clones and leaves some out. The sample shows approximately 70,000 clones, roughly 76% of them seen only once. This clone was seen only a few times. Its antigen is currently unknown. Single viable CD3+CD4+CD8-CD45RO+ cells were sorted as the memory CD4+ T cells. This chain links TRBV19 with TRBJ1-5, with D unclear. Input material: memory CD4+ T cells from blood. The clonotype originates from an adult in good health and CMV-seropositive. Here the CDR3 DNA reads TGTGCCAGTAGCACGGTAGGCCAGGTGGGGCCCCAGCATTTT. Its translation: CASSTVGQVGPQHF.